The source of this T cell receptor (beta chain) is a study of shared clonotypes between healthy human individuals. Assay: immunoSEQ multiplex PCR; the TCRdb copy retains only in-frame clones and omits some. The sample records 1.5 million to 1.9 million clones, 95% to 99% being singletons. The CDR3 spans 14 residues. Trimming shortened V by 4 bases and J by 8 bases, and 18 bases separated the two germline ends. Per germline, CDR1 SGHNT and CDR2 YYREEE (reference sequence). J is TRBJ1-2 and V is TRBV5-4, with D hard to call. Sequencing was performed on naive CD4+ T cells sorted from blood. Subset defined: CD45RA+ positively selected. This sequence was found in a man aged 30 to 39 in good health. CDR3 in amino acids: CASSTRAAPEGYTF. The CDR3 region has the DNA TGTGCCAGCAGCACCAGAGCGGCCCCCGAAGGCTACACCTTC. Full variable domain (outside the CDR3, taken from reference TRBV5-4 and TRBJ1-2): ETGVTQSPTHLIKTRGQQVTLRCSSQSGHNTVSWYQQALGQGPQFIFQYYREEENGRGNFPPRFSGLQFPNYSSELNVNALELDDSALYLCASSTRAAPEGYTFGSGTRLTVV.